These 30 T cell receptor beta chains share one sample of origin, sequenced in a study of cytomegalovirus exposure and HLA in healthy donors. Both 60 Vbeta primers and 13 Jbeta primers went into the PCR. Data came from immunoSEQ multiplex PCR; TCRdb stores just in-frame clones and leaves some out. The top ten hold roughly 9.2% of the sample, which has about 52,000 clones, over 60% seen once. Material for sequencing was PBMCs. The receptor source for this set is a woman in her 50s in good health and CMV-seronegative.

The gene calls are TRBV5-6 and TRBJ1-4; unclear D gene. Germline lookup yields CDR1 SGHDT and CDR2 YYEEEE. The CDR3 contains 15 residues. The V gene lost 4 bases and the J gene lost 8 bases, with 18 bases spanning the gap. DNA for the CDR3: TGTGCCAGCAGCGCCTTTGGGAGCGGTGACGAAAAACTGTTTTTT. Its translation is CASSAFGSGDEKLFF.

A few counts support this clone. CDR3 protein: CASSLTGAGELFF. As DNA, the CDR3 is TGTGCCAGCAGCTTGACGGGAGCGGGGGAGCTGTTTTTT. The chain carries TRBV5-4 and TRBJ2-2; D perhaps matches TRBD2 (6 bases). Germline loops: CDR1 SGHNT, CDR2 YYREEE (reference sequence). This CDR3 contains 13 residues. Between the trimmed V and J ends, which lost 1 base and 8 bases, there was a span of 9 bases.

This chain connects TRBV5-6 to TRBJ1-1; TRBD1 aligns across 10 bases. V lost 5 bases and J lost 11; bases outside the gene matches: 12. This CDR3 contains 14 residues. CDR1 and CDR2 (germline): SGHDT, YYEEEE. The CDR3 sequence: CASSFGQGVSRAFF. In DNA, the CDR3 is TGTGCCAGCAGTTTCGGACAGGGGGTTTCGCGGGCTTTCTTT.

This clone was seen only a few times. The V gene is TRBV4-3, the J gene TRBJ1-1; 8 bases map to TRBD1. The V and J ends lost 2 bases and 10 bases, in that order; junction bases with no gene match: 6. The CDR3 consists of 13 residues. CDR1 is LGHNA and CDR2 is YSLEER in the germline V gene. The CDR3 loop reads CASSQIQGERAFF. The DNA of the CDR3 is TGCGCCAGCAGCCAAATACAGGGGGAGAGAGCTTTCTTT.

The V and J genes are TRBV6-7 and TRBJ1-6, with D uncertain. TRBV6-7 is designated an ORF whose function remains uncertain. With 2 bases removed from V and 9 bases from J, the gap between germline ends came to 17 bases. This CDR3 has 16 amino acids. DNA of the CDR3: TGTGCCAGCAGTTACCCGACAACTCCTTGCTGTTCACCCCTCCACTTT. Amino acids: CASSYPTTPCCSPLHF.

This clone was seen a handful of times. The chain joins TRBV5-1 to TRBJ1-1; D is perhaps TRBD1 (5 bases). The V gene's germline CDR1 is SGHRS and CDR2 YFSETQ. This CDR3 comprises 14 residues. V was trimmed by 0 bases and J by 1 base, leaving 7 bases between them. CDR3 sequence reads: CASSLVDRNTEAFF. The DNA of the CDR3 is TGCGCCAGCAGCTTGGTTGACAGGAACACTGAAGCTTTCTTT.

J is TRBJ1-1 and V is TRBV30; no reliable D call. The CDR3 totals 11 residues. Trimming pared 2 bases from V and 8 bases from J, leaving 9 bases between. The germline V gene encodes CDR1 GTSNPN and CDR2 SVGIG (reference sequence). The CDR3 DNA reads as TGTGCCTGGAGTCGGGAGGTGGAAGCTTTCTTT. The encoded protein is CAWSREVEAFF.

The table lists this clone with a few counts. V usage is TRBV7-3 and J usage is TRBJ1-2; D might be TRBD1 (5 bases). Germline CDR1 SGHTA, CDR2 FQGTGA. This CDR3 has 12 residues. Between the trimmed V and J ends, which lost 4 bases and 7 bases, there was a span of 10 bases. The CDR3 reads CASSSGGGGYTF. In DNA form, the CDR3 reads TGTGCCAGCAGCTCCGGGGGGGGTGGCTACACCTTC.

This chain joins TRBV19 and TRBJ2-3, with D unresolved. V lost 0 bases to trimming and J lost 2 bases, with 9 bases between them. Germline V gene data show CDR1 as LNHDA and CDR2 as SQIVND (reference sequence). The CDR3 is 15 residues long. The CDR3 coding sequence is TGTGCCAGTAGTATAGATGGCATCCTCACAGATACGCAGTATTTT. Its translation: CASSIDGILTDTQYF. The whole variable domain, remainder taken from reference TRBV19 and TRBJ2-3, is DGGITQSPKYLFRKEGQNVTLSCEQNLNHDAMYWYRQDPGQGLRLIYYSQIVNDFQKGDIAEGYSVSREKKESFPLTVTSAQKNPTAFYLCASSIDGILTDTQYFGPGTRLTVL.

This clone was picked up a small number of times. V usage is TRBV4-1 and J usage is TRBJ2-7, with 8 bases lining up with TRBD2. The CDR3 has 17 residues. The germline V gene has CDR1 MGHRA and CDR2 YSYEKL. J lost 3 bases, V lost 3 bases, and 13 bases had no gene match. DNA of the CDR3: TGCGCCAGCAGCCACGAGGTGGCGGGGGGATCTCTCTACGAGCAGTACTTC. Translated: CASSHEVAGGSLYEQYF.

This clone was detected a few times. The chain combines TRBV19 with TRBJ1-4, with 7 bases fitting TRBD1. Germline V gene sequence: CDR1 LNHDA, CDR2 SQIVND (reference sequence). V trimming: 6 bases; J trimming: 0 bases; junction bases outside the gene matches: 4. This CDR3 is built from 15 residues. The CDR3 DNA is TGTGCCAGTAGACGGACAGGTGCAACTAATGAAAAACTGTTTTTT. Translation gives CASRRTGATNEKLFF.

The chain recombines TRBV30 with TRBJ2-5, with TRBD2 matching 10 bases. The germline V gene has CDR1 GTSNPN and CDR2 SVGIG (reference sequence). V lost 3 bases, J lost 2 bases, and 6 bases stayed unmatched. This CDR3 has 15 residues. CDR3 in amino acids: CAWRSGLAEQETQYF. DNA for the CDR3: TGTGCCTGGAGGTCAGGACTAGCGGAGCAAGAGACCCAGTACTTC.

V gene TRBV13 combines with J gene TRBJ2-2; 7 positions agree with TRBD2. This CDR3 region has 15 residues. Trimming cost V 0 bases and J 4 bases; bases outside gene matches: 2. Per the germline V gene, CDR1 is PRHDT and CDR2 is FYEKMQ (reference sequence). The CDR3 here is CASSLGTSPTGELFF. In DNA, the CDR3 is TGTGCCAGCAGCTTAGGGACTAGCCCCACCGGGGAGCTGTTTTTT.

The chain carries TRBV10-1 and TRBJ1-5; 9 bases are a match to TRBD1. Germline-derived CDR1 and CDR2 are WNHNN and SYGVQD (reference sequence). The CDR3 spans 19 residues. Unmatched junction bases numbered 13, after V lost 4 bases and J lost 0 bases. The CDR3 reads CASSGPLGQGSYSNQPQHF. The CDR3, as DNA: TGCGCCAGCAGTGGACCTTTGGGACAGGGATCTTATAGCAATCAGCCCCAGCATTTT.

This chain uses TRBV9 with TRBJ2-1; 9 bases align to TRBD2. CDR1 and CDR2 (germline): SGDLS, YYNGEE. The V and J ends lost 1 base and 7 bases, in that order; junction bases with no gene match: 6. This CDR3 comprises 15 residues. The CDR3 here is CASSVRPSGTNEQFF. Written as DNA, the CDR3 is TGTGCCAGCAGCGTACGGCCTAGCGGGACAAATGAGCAGTTCTTC. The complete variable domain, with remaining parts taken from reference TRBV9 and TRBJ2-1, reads DSGVTQTPKHLITATGQRVTLRCSPRSGDLSVYWYQQSLDQGLQFLIQYYNGEERAKGNILERFSAQQFPDLHSELNLSSLELGDSALYFCASSVRPSGTNEQFFGPGTRLTVL.

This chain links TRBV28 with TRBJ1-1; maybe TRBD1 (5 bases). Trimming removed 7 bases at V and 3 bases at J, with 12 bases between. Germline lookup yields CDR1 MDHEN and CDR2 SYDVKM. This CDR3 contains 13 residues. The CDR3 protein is CASTGQVDTEAFF. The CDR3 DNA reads TGTGCCAGCACCGGACAAGTGGACACTGAAGCTTTCTTT. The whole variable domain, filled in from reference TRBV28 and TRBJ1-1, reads DVKVTQSSRYLVKRTGEKVFLECVQDMDHENMFWYRQDPGLGLRLIYFSYDVKMKEKGDIPEGYSVSREKKERFSLILESASTNQTSMYLCASTGQVDTEAFFGQGTRLTVV.

The chain's CDR3 is CASSRRVSGNTIYF. In nucleotides, the CDR3 is TGTGCCAGCAGTCGGAGGGTCTCTGGAAACACCATATATTTT. The rearrangement uses TRBV6-5 and TRBJ1-3, with no clear D. The CDR3 extends over 14 amino acids. The germline V gene encodes CDR1 MNHEY and CDR2 SVGAGI. V was cut by 5 bases and J by 0 bases, with 8 bases left in between.

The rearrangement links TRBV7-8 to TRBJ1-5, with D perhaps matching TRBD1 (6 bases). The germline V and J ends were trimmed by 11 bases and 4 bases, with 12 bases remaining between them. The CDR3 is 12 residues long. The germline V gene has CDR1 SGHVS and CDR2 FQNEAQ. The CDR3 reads CACGTGNQPQHF. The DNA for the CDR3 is TGTGCCTGCGGTACAGGGAATCAGCCCCAGCATTTT.

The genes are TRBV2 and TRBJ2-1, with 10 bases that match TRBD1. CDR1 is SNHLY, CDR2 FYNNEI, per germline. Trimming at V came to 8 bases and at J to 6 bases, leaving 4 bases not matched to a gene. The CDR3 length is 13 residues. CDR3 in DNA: TGTGCCAGCTGGGGACAGGGGAGCAATGAGCAGTTCTTC. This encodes CASWGQGSNEQFF.

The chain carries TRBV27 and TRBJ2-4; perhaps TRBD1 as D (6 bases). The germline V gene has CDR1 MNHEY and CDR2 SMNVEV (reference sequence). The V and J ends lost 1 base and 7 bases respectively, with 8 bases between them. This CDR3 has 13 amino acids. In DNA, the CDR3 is TGTGCCAGCAGTTTATGGGGGCAGAACATTCAGTACTTC. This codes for CASSLWGQNIQYF.

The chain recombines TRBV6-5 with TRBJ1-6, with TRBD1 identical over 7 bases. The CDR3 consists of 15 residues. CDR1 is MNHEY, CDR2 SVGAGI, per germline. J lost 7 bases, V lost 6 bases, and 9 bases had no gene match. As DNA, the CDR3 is TGTGCCAGCAGACTGACAGGGCTTACGAATTCACCCCTCCACTTT. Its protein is CASRLTGLTNSPLHF.

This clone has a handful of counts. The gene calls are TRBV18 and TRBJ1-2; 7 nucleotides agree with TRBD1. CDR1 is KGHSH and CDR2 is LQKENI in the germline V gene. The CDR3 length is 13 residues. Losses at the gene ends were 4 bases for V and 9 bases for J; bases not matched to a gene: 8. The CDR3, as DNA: TGTGCCAGCTCACGGGACAGCGGCGAAAGCTACACCTTC. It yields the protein CASSRDSGESYTF.

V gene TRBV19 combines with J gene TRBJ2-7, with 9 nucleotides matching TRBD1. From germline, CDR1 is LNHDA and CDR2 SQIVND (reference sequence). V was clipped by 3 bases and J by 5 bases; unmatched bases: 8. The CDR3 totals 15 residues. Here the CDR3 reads CASSITGTGLDEQYF. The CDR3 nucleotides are TGTGCCAGTAGTATTACCGGGACAGGGTTGGACGAGCAGTACTTC.

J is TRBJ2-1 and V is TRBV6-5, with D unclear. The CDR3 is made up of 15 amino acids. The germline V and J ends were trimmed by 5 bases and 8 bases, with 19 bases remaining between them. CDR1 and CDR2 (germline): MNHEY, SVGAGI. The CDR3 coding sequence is TGTGCCAGCAGTCAGCTAGAATACCTTGGCTATGAGCAGTTCTTC. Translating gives CASSQLEYLGYEQFF.

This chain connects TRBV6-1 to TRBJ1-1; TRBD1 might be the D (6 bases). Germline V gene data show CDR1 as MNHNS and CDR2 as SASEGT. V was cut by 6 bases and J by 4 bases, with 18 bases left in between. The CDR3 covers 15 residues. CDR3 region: CASRRGAWGGTEAFF. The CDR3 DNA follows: TGTGCCAGCAGACGGGGGGCCTGGGGGGGCACTGAAGCTTTCTTT.

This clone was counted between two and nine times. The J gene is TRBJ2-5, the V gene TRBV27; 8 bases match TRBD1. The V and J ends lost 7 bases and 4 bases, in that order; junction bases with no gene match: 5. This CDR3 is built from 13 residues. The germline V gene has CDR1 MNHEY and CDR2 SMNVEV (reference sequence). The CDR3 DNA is TGTGCCAGCACCACGACAGGGGCAGAGACCCAGTACTTC. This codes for CASTTTGAETQYF.

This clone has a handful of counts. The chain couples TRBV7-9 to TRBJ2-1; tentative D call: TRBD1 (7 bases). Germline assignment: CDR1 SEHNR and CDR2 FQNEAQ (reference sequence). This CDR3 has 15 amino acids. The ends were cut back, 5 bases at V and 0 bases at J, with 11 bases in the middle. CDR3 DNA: TGTGCCAGCAGCCACAGGGGAGGCTCCTACAATGAGCAGTTCTTC. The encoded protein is CASSHRGGSYNEQFF.

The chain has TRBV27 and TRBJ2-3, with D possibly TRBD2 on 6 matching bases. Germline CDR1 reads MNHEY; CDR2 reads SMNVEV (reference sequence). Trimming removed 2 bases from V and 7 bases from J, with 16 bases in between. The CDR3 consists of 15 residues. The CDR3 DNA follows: TGTGCCAGCAGTTTAGGGGGGACCCTTCCCTATACGCAGTATTTT. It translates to CASSLGGTLPYTQYF.

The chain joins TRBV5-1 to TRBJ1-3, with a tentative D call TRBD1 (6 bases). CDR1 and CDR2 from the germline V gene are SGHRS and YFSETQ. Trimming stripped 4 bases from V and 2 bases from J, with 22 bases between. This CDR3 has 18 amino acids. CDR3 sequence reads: CASSPSAGGPYPGNTIYF. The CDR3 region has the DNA TGCGCCAGCAGCCCTTCCGCGGGGGGGCCCTACCCTGGAAACACCATATATTTT.

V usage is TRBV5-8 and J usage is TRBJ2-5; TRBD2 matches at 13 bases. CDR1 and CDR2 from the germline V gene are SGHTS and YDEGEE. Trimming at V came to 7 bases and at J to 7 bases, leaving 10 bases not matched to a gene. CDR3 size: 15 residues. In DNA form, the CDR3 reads TGTGCCAGCGTCCCCCAACTAGCGGGGGGGCCGACCCAGTACTTC. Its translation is CASVPQLAGGPTQYF. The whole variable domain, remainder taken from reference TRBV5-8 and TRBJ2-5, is EAGVTQSPTHLIKTRGQQATLRCSPISGHTSVYWYQQALGLGLQFLLWYDEGEERNRGNFPPRFSGRQFPNYSSELNVNALELEDSALYLCASVPQLAGGPTQYFGPGTRLLVL.